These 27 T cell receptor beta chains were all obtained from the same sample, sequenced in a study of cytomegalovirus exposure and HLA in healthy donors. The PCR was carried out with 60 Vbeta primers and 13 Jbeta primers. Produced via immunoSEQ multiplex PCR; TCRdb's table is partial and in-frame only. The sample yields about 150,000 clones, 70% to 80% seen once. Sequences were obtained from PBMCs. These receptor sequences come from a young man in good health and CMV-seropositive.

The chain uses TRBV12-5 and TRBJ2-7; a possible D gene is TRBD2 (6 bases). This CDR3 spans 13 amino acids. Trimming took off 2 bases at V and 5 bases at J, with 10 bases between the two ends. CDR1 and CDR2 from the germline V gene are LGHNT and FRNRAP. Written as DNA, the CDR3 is TGTGCTAGTGGTTTGATATCTAGCGACGAGCAGTACTTC. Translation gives CASGLISSDEQYF.

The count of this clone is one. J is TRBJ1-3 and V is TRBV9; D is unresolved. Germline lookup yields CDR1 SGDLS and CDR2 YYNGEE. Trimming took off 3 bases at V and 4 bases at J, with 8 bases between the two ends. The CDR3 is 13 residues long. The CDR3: CASSAEQGNTIYF. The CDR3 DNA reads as TGTGCCAGCAGCGCCGAACAGGGAAACACCATATATTTT. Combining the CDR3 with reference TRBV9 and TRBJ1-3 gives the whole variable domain DSGVTQTPKHLITATGQRVTLRCSPRSGDLSVYWYQQSLDQGLQFLIQYYNGEERAKGNILERFSAQQFPDLHSELNLSSLELGDSALYFCASSAEQGNTIYFGEGSWLTVV.

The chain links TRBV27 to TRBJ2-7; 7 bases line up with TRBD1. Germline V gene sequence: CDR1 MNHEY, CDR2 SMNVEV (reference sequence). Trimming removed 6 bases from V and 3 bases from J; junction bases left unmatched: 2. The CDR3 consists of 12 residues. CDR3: CASRNRGYEQYF. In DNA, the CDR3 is TGTGCCAGCAGGAACAGGGGCTACGAGCAGTACTTC.

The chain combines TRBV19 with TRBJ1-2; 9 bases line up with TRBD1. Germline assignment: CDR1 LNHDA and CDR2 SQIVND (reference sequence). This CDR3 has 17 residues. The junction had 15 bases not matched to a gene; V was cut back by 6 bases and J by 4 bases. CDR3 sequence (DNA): TGTGCCAGTAGCCCAGGAACCGGGACAGGGACCAGCTATGGCTACACCTTC. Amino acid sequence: CASSPGTGTGTSYGYTF. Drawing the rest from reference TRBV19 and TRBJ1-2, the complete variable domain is DGGITQSPKYLFRKEGQNVTLSCEQNLNHDAMYWYRQDPGQGLRLIYYSQIVNDFQKGDIAEGYSVSREKKESFPLTVTSAQKNPTAFYLCASSPGTGTGTSYGYTFGSGTRLTVV.

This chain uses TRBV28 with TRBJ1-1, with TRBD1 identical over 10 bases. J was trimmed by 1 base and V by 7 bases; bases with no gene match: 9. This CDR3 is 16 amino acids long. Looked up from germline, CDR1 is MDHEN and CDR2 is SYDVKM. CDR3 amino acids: CASNTQGQGRNTEAFF. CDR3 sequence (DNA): TGTGCCAGCAACACACAGGGACAGGGGAGGAACACTGAAGCTTTCTTT.

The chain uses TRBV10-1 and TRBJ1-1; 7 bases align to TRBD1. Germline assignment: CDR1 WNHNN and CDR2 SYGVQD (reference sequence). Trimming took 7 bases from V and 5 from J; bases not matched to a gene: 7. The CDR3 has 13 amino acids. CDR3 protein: CASTESRGTEAFF. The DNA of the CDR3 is TGCGCCAGCACTGAATCCAGGGGGACTGAAGCTTTCTTT.

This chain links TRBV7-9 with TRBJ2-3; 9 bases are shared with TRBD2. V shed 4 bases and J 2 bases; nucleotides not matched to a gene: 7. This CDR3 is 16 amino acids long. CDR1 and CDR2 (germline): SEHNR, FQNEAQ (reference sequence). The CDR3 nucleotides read TGTGCCAGCAGCTCCCGAGCGGGAGGTCCCACAGATACGCAGTATTTT. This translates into CASSSRAGGPTDTQYF.

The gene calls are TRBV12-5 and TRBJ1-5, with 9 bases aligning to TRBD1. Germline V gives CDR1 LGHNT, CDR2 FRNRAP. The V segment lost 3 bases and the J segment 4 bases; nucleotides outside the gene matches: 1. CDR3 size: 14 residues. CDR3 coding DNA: TGTGCTAGTGGTTTTGACAGGGGGAATCAGCCCCAGCATTTT. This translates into CASGFDRGNQPQHF.

CDR3 in amino acids: CASSSFDYGYTF. CDR3 nucleotide sequence: TGTGCCAGCAGCTCCTTCGACTATGGCTACACCTTC. The V gene is TRBV14, the J gene TRBJ1-2; D is uncertain. This CDR3 comprises 12 residues. V was clipped by 5 bases and J by 3 bases, with 7 bases between them. Germline values: CDR1 SGHDN, CDR2 FVKESK.

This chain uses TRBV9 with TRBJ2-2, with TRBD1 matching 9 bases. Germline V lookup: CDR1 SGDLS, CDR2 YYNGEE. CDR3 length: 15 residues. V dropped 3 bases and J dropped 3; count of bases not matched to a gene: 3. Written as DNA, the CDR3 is TGTGCCAGCAGCGGGGACAGGGTTTACACCGGGGAGCTGTTTTTT. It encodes CASSGDRVYTGELFF.

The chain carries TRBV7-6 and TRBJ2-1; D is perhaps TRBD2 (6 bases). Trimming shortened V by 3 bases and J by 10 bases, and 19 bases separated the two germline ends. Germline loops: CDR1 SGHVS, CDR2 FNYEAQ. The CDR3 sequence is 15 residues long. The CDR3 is CASSFEAGPLREQFF. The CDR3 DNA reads TGTGCCAGCAGCTTTGAGGCGGGGCCCCTCCGGGAGCAGTTCTTC.

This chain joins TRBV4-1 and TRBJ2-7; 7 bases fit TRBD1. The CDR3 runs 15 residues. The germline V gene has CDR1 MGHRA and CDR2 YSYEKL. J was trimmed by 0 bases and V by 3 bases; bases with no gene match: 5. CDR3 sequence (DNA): TGCGCCAGCAGCCAGCAAGGGGGCGGCTCCTACGAGCAGTACTTC. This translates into CASSQQGGGSYEQYF.

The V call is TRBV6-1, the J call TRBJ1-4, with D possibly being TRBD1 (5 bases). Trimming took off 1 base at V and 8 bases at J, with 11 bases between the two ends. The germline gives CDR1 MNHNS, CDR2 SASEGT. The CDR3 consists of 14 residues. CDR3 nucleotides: TGTGCCAGCAGTGAAGGGGGGGAGTGGGAAAAACTGTTTTTT. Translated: CASSEGGEWEKLFF.

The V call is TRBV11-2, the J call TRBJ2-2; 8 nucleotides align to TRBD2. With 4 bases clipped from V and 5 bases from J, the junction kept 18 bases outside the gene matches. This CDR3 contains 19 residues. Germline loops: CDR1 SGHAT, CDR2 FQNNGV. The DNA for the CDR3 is TGTGCCAGCAGCTCAACTCGCCTTCATAGCGGGGAGGGGACCGGGGAGCTGTTTTTT. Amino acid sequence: CASSSTRLHSGEGTGELFF. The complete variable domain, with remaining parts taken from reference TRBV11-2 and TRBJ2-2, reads EAGVAQSPRYKIIEKRQSVAFWCNPISGHATLYWYQQILGQGPKLLIQFQNNGVVDDSQLPKDRFSAERLKGVDSTLKIQPAKLEDSAVYLCASSSTRLHSGEGTGELFFGEGSRLTVL.

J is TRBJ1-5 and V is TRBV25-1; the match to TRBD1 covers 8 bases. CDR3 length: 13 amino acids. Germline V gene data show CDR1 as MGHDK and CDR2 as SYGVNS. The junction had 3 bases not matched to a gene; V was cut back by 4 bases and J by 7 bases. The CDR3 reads CASSVQGGQPQHF. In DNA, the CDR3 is TGTGCCAGCAGTGTACAGGGGGGCCAGCCCCAGCATTTT.

The CDR3 DNA is TGTGCCAGCAGCGCCGGACAGGGGAGCACAGATACGCAGTATTTT. The encoded protein is CASSAGQGSTDTQYF. This sequence joins TRBV5-4 and TRBJ2-3, with 9 bases that match TRBD1. The CDR3 runs 15 residues. Germline lookup yields CDR1 SGHNT and CDR2 YYREEE (reference sequence). With 4 bases clipped from V and 0 bases from J, the junction kept 3 bases outside the gene matches.

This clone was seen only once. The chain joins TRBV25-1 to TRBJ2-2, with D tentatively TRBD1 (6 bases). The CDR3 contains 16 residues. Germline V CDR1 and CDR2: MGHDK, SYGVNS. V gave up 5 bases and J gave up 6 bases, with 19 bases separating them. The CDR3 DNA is TGTGCCAGCAGTCCCCGGGACATGATAGGGGCCGGGGAGCTGTTTTTT. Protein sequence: CASSPRDMIGAGELFF.

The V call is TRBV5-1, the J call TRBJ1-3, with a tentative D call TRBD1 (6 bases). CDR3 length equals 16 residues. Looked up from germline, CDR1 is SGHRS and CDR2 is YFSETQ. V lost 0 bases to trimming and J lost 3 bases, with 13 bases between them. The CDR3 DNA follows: TGCGCCAGCAGCTTGGGGGGGCCTCGTTATGGAAACACCATATATTTT. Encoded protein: CASSLGGPRYGNTIYF.

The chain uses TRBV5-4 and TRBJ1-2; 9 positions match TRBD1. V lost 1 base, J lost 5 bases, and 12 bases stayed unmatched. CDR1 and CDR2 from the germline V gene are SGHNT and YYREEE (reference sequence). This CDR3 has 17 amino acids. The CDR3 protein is CASSLTGGGSLRYGYTF. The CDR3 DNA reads TGTGCCAGCAGCTTGACAGGGGGCGGATCTCTGAGATATGGCTACACCTTC.

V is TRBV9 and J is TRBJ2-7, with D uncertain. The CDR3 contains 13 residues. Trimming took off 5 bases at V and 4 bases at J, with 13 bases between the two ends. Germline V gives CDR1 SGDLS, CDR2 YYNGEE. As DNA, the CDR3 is TGTGCCAGCAGTCCCCCTAGTCTTTACGAGCAGTACTTC. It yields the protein CASSPPSLYEQYF.

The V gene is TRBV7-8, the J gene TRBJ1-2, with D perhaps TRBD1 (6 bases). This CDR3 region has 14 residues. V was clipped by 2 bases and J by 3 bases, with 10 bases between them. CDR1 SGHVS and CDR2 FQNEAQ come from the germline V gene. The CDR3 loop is CASSLWGLDYGYTF. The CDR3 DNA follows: TGTGCCAGCAGCTTATGGGGGCTAGACTATGGCTACACCTTC.

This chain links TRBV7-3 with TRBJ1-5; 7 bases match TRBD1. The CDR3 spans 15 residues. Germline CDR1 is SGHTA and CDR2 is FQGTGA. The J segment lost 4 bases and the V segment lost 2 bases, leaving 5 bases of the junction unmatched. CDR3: CASSLDGQDNQPQHF. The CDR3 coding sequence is TGTGCCAGCAGCTTAGACGGACAGGATAATCAGCCCCAGCATTTT.

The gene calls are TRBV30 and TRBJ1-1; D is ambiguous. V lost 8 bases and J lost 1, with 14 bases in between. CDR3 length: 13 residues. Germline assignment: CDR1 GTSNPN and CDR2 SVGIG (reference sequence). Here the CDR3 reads CAGLKLRNTEAFF. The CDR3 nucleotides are TGTGCCGGGCTCAAACTCCGGAACACTGAAGCTTTCTTT.

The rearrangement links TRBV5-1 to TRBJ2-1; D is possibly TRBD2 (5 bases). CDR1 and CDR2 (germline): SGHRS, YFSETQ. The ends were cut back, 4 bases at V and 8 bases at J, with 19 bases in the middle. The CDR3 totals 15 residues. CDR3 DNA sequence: TGCGCCAGCAGCGCGGCGAGGGTCGGGGTCTATGAGCAGTTCTTC. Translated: CASSAARVGVYEQFF. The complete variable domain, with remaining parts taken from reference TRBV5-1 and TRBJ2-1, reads KAGVTQTPRYLIKTRGQQVTLSCSPISGHRSVSWYQQTPGQGLQFLFEYFSETQRNKGNFPGRFSGRQFSNSRSEMNVSTLELGDSALYLCASSAARVGVYEQFFGPGTRLTVL.

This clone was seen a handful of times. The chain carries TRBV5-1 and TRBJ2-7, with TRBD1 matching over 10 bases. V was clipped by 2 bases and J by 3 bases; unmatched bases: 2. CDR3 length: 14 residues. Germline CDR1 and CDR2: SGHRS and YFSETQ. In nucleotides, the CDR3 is TGCGCCAGCAGCTTCGGGACAGGGGTCTACGAGCAGTACTTC. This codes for CASSFGTGVYEQYF.

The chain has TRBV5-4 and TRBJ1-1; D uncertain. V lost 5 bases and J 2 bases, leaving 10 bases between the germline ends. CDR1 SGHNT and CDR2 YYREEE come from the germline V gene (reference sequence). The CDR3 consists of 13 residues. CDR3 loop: CASSRPGNTEAFF. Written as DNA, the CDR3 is TGTGCCAGCAGTCGTCCGGGAAACACTGAAGCTTTCTTT.

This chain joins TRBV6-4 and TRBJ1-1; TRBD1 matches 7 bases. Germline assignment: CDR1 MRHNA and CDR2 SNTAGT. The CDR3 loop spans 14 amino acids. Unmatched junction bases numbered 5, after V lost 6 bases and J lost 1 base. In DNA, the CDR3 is TGTGCCAGCAGGAAAACAGGGGCGAACACTGAAGCTTTCTTT. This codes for CASRKTGANTEAFF.